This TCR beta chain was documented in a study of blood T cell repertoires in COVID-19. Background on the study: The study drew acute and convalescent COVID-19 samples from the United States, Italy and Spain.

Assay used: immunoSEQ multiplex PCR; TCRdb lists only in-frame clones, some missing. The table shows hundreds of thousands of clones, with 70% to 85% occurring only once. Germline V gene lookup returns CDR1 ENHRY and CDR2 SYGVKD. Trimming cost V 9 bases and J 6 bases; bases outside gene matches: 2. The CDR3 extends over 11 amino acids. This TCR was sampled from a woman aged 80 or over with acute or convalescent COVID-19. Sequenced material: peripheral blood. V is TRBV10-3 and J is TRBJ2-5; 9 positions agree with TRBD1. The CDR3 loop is CAIQGAQTQYF. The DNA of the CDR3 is TGTGCCATACAGGGGGCCCAGACCCAGTACTTC.